This TCR beta chain is drawn from a study of graft-versus-host responses after intestinal transplantation. Study at large: Among the recipients, all got anti-thymocyte globulin induction and then tacrolimus and steroids for about 3 years.

This clone was found once. Antigen: not known. Regarding the study as a whole: Patients who carried graft-donor T cell macrochimerism also had high graft-versus-host to host-versus-graft clonal ratios in their allografts. Recipient marrow showed GvH clones, some seen first in ileum or blood.

Samples of post-transplant bone marrow were collected from the posterior iliac crest or another site. Clones were sequenced by immunoSEQ multiplex PCR, and TCRdb holds only the in-frame ones, with some missing. This sample yields roughly 69,000 clones, of which around 90% are seen a single time; around 7.1% belongs to the top ten. Trimming stripped 1 base from V and 7 bases from J, with 13 bases between. Germline V lookup: CDR1 SNHLY, CDR2 FYNNEI. The CDR3 contains 14 residues. The source was bone marrow, collected 700 to 750 days after intestinal transplantation. The clonotype was recovered from a human patient who received an intestinal transplant, so some T cells may come from the graft donor. The J gene is TRBJ1-2, the V gene TRBV2; unclear D gene. The CDR3 spells CASSEVLTAGGYTF. CDR3 nucleotides: TGTGCCAGCAGTGAAGTCTTAACCGCTGGTGGCTACACCTTC.